This record covers a single T cell receptor (beta chain). The antigen is unknown. These data belong to a study of cytomegalovirus exposure and HLA in healthy donors. The assay was immunoSEQ multiplex PCR, and TCRdb's table has in-frame clones only and misses some. The data hold 130,000 to 150,000 clones, with about 89% observed a single time. Whole-study findings and limits: Generally TCR sequences proved uncommon, though certain public TCRs appeared in numerous donors. Subsequent analysis of the roughly 120 validation repertoires found a tendency for first-cohort TCR clusters to co-occur. In vitro data verified a few CMV-associated chains as specific for CMV antigens.

The J segment lost 4 bases and the V segment lost 5 bases, leaving 3 bases of the junction unmatched. CDR1 and CDR2 from the germline V gene are SEHNR and FQNEAQ (reference sequence). The CDR3 covers 14 residues. Separate from the roughly 720-subject first cohort was the approximately 130-subject validation cohort, to which the donors belonged. This TCR derives from a woman in her late teens or twenties in good health and CMV-seropositive. Sample: PBMCs. The chain uses TRBV7-9 and TRBJ2-3, with 10 bases aligning to TRBD1. CDR3 sequence reads: CASSPGTGADTQYF. As DNA, the CDR3 is TGTGCCAGCAGCCCCGGGACAGGGGCAGATACGCAGTATTTT.